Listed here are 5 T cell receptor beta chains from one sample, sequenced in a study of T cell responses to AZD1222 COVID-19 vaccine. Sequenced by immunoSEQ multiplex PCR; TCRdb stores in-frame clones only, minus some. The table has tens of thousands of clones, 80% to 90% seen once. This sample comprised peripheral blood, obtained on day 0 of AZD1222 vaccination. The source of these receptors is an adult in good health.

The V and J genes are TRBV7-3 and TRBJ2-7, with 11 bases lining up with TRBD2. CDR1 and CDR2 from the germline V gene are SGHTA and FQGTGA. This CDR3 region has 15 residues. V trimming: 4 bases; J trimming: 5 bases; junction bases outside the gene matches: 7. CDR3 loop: CASSYRLAGRDEQYF. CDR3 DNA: TGTGCCAGCAGCTACCGACTAGCGGGACGGGACGAGCAGTACTTC.

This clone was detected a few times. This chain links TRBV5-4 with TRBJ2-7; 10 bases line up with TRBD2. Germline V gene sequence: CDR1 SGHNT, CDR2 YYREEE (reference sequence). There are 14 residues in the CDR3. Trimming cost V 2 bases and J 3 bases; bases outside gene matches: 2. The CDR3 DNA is TGTGCCAGCAGCTTCGGGACTAGCGACTACGAGCAGTACTTC. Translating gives CASSFGTSDYEQYF.

CDR3 bases: TGTGCCAGCAGCCAACTCAGACAGCTATCCAACTATGGCTACACCTTC. Protein product: CASSQLRQLSNYGYTF. The chain links TRBV5-6 to TRBJ1-2, with D possibly TRBD1 on 5 matching bases. Germline V gene sequence: CDR1 SGHDT, CDR2 YYEEEE. The CDR3 consists of 16 residues. Trimming shortened V by 4 bases and J by 2 bases, and 18 bases separated the two germline ends.

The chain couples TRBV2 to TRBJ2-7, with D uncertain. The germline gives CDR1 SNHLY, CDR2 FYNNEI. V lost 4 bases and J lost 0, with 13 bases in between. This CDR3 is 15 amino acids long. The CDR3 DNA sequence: TGTGCCAGCAGTGCCGGCGAAAGGAGCTCCTACGAGCAGTACTTC. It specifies CASSAGERSSYEQYF.

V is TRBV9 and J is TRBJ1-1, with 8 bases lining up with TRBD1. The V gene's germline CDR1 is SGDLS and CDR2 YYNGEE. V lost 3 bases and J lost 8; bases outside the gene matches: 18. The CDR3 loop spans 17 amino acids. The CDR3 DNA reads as TGTGCCAGCAGCGCCTCCCGACAGGGGAGGGACCCATTAGAAGCTTTCTTT. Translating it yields CASSASRQGRDPLEAFF.